The 4 T cell receptor beta chains below come from one sample, sequenced in a study of vaccination effects on CD4 cells after COVID-19. Having been cultured for 10 days, the cells underwent CD4+ T cell isolation. The person's infection with SARS-CoV-2, confirmed by PCR, took place between March and December 2020. Vaccine administered to participants consisted of two doses of either BNT162b2 or mRNA-1273. The data were produced by immunoSEQ multiplex PCR, yet TCRdb's version contains in-frame clones alone and is incomplete. The profile covers about 50,000 clones, with around 80% appearing a single time and approximately 5.4% taken by the ten largest. These TCRs are of unknown antigen specificity. The sequencing used CD4+ T cells from PBMCs cultured without peptide, collected after COVID-19 vaccination. The receptors stem from a human donor who had a prior SARS-CoV-2 infection.

V gene TRBV7-2 combines with J gene TRBJ1-3; D might be TRBD1 (6 bases). The CDR3 is 16 amino acids. The germline V and J ends were trimmed by 3 bases and 0 bases, with 12 bases remaining between them. CDR1 is SGHTA, CDR2 FQGNSA, per germline. The CDR3 nucleotides are TGTGCCAGCAGCTTTGGGGGGCCCTTCTCTGGAAACACCATATATTTT. Encoded protein: CASSFGGPFSGNTIYF.

The chain couples TRBV15 to TRBJ1-4; D might be TRBD1 (5 bases). The CDR3 length is 13 residues. V lost 4 bases and J lost 8, with 11 bases in between. Germline lookup yields CDR1 LNHNV and CDR2 YYDKDF (reference sequence). The CDR3 sequence is CATSIGTEEKLFF. CDR3 coding DNA: TGTGCCACCAGCATAGGGACGGAAGAAAAACTGTTTTTT. Looking up the rest from reference TRBV15 and TRBJ1-4 gives the full variable domain: DAMVIQNPRYQVTQFGKPVTLSCSQTLNHNVMYWYQQKSSQAPKLLFHYYDKDFNNEADTPDNFQSRRPNTSFCFLDIRSPGLGDTAMYLCATSIGTEEKLFFGSGTQLSVL.

The chain carries TRBV15 and TRBJ1-1; D gene unclear. The CDR3 contains 13 residues. Germline V gene data show CDR1 as LNHNV and CDR2 as YYDKDF (reference sequence). V lost 3 bases, J lost 5 bases, and 10 bases lay in between. The CDR3 nucleotides are TGTGCCACCAGCAGCCAATTCGAAACTGAAGCTTTCTTT. It specifies CATSSQFETEAFF.

This clone was recorded a few times. V usage is TRBV4-3 and J usage is TRBJ2-6; D not certain. Trimming took off 1 base at V and 1 base at J, with 5 bases between the two ends. Germline CDR1 reads LGHNA; CDR2 reads YSLEER. This CDR3 has 15 residues. CDR3 residues: CASSQGLSGANVLTF. CDR3 sequence (DNA): TGCGCCAGCAGCCAAGGCCTGTCTGGGGCCAACGTCCTGACTTTC.